This T cell receptor beta chain was profiled in a study of cytomegalovirus exposure and HLA in healthy donors. Overall study results and limits: Reports showed the classifier diagnosing cytomegalovirus status with high specificity and sensitivity. Later, an analysis found that TCR clusters from the first cohort tended to co-occur in the 130 or so validation repertoires.

Separate from the approximately 730-subject first cohort, the roughly 120-subject validation cohort was the one that the donors belonged to. Assay: immunoSEQ multiplex PCR; the TCRdb copy retains only in-frame clones and omits some. The repertoire holds approximately 140,000 clones, roughly nine tenths seen once, with roughly 3% in the top ten. V shed 2 bases and J shed 3 bases, with 11 bases lying between them. CDR3 length: 14 residues. Per germline, CDR1 MNHEY and CDR2 SMNVEV (reference sequence). Comment on this clone: Its antigen is still unknown. Other DNA sequences within the sample encode an identical CDR3.

This receptor was identified in a man between 18 and 29 years old in good health and CMV-seronegative. This sequence joins TRBV27 and TRBJ2-7; weak D call: TRBD2 (5 bases). Source material: PBMCs. This chain's CDR3 is CASSLHRGSYEQYF. CDR3 coding DNA: TGTGCCAGCAGTTTACATCGGGGTAGCTACGAGCAGTACTTC.